This T cell receptor (beta chain) is drawn from a study of T-cell reconstitution after alpha-beta-depleted transplantation in children. Findings of the study overall: High day-60 TCRbeta diversity in some patients came from surviving recipient T cells and thymic progenitors. Among T cells one year after transplant, newly produced cells accounted for most counts and diversity. The origin of alpha-beta T cells about two months after transplant was reportedly several hundred expanded graft clones.

Molecular barcoding with unique molecular identifiers was used for the TCRbeta library. TCRdb fed the PCR reads into MiXCR, producing one record per CDR3 protein. The data hold about 160,000 distinct CDR3 sequences, with approximately 10% observed a single time. With V trimmed by 1 base and J by 3 bases, 7 bases remained unmatched. The CDR3 is 17 amino acids. Per germline, CDR1 SNHLY and CDR2 FYNNEI. This clonotype has a count of ten or more. Antigen: not known. The chain carries TRBV2 and TRBJ1-5, with 9 bases aligning to TRBD1. The source was PBMCs, collected before TCRalphabeta/CD19-depleted stem cell transplant. The sequence came from a boy aged 2 to 10 with acute myeloid leukemia, due to receive a stem cell transplant. Written as DNA, the CDR3 is TGTGCCAGCAGTGAAGTGTGGACAGGGGTATACAATCAGCCCCAGCATTTT. The encoded protein is CASSEVWTGVYNQPQHF.